The rows below give T cell receptor beta chains drawn from one sample of a study of blood T cell repertoires in COVID-19. Generated by immunoSEQ multiplex PCR, the TCRdb table keeps only in-frame clones and is missing some. The data contain 180,000 or so clones, approximately 90% of them singletons. The material sequenced was peripheral blood. These receptor sequences come from a woman between 45 and 65 years old with acute or convalescent COVID-19. The CDR3 runs from the conserved cysteine through the conserved F or W. A D gene is named only where the DNA matches it firmly. The size entry is marked missing in some rows and otherwise reads once, few, many or a size class.

j_call	cdr3_length	v_call	clone_size	d_call	cdr3_aa	cdr3_nt
TRBJ2-1	13	TRBV6-5	-	TRBD2	CASRRTSPNEQFF	TGTGCCAGCAGACGGACTAGCCCCAATGAGCAGTTCTTC
TRBJ1-2	14	TRBV14	-	-	CASSLVSGVVGYTF	TGTGCCAGCAGCCTGGTGAGCGGTGTAGTTGGCTACACCTTC
TRBJ1-2	13	TRBV18	-	-	CASSPEFYAGYTF	TGTGCCAGCTCACCAGAATTCTATGCTGGCTACACCTTC
TRBJ1-1	18	TRBV19	-	-	CASSISQAFAPANTEAFF	TGTGCCAGTAGTATATCCCAGGCCTTTGCCCCCGCGAACACTGAAGCTTTCTTT
TRBJ2-7	14	TRBV6-2/TRBV6-3	few	TRBD2	CASRPSGSTYEQYF	TGTGCCAGCAGGCCTAGCGGGTCTACCTACGAGCAGTACTTC
TRBJ2-5	11	TRBV2	-	-	CASRTQETQYF	TGTGCCAGCCGGACACAAGAGACCCAGTACTTC
TRBJ1-6	16	TRBV5-4	-	-	CASRKQDLGRNSPLHF	TGTGCCAGCAGGAAACAGGATCTAGGACGCAATTCACCCCTCCACTTT
TRBJ2-7	11	TRBV6-5	-	-	CASSIPRELYF	TGTGCCAGCAGCATACCCCGGGAACTTTACTTC
TRBJ1-5	14	TRBV6-1	-	-	CASSETGLNQPQHF	TGTGCCAGCAGTGAAACGGGTCTTAATCAGCCCCAGCATTTT
TRBJ1-1	15	TRBV4-2	-	-	CASSQWGGGNTEAFF	TGTGCCAGCAGCCAATGGGGCGGGGGGAACACTGAAGCTTTCTTT
TRBJ1-2	16	TRBV10-3	-	-	CAISESTGRANYGYTF	TGTGCCATCAGTGAGTCGACGGGGAGGGCTAACTATGGCTACACCTTC
TRBJ1-2	18	TRBV13	-	-	CASSLEGEGNFPRYGYTF	TGTGCCAGCAGTCTAGAGGGTGAGGGAAACTTTCCTAGGTATGGCTACACCTTC
TRBJ1-3	17	TRBV5-1	-	-	CASSLDDRPISGNTIYF	TGCGCCAGCAGCTTGGATGACAGGCCCATCTCTGGAAACACCATATATTTT
TRBJ1-4	13	TRBV6-2/TRBV6-3	-	-	CASSRRTRAGVFF	TGTGCCAGCAGTCGTAGGACGCGCGCGGGTGTGTTTTTT
TRBJ2-3	16	TRBV7-2	-	TRBD2	CASSWTSGREGDTQYF	TGTGCCAGCAGCTGGACTAGCGGGAGGGAAGGAGATACGCAGTATTTT
TRBJ1-1	14	TRBV2	many	TRBD1	CASKGTARNTEAFF	TGTGCCAGCAAGGGGACAGCCAGGAACACTGAAGCTTTCTTT
TRBJ2-7	14	TRBV29-1	-	TRBD1	CSVARDRGRDEQYF	TGCAGCGTTGCTCGGGACAGGGGTAGGGACGAGCAGTACTTC
TRBJ2-5	14	TRBV29-1	-	TRBD1	CSAQKGGAGETQYF	TGCAGCGCCCAAAAAGGGGGCGCGGGTGAGACCCAGTACTTC
TRBJ2-3	16	TRBV9	-	-	CASSVGRGGGTDTQYF	TGTGCCAGCAGCGTAGGGAGGGGAGGAGGCACAGATACGCAGTATTTT
TRBJ1-1	15	TRBV27	once	TRBD1	CASSLWGQGNTEAFF	TGTGCCAGCAGTTTATGGGGACAGGGGAACACTGAAGCTTTCTTT
TRBJ2-2	15	TRBV5-5	-	-	CASSLQGVNTGELFF	TGTGCCAGCAGCTTACAAGGGGTTAACACCGGGGAGCTGTTTTTT
TRBJ1-2	13	TRBV19	-	TRBD1	CASRLGTGHGYTF	TGTGCCAGTAGGCTCGGGACAGGGCATGGCTACACCTTC
TRBJ2-3	16	TRBV10-3	once	TRBD1	CAISEGGTGDRDTQYF	TGTGCCATCAGTGAGGGCGGGACAGGGGACAGAGATACGCAGTATTTT
TRBJ2-1	16	TRBV5-1	once	-	CASSLTGTHRRDEQFF	TGCGCCAGCAGCTTGACCGGGACTCACCGGCGCGATGAGCAGTTCTTC
TRBJ1-2	13	TRBV5-4	-	TRBD1	CASSLRQGGGYTF	TGTGCCAGCAGCTTAAGACAGGGCGGCGGCTACACCTTC
TRBJ1-1	14	TRBV3-1/TRBV3-2	-	-	CASSQDWGDTEAFF	TGTGCCAGCAGCCAAGATTGGGGGGACACTGAAGCTTTCTTT
TRBJ2-4	18	TRBV21-1	few	-	CASSRTCGGHLAKNIQYF	TGTGCCAGCAGCAGGACTTGCGGGGGCCACCTAGCCAAAAACATTCAGTACTTC
TRBJ1-2	13	TRBV28	-	-	CASTTGGAPGNTF	TGTGCCAGCACCACCGGAGGGGCCCCGGGAAACACCTTC
TRBJ2-3	14	TRBV6-5	-	TRBD2	CASSYSYNSGMQYF	TGTGCCAGCAGTTACTCGTATAATAGCGGGATGCAGTATTTT
TRBJ2-5	15	TRBV4-3	-	-	CASSRRPGQAETQYF	TGCGCCAGCAGCCGAAGACCAGGACAAGCGGAGACCCAGTACTTC
TRBJ1-1	14	TRBV30	-	TRBD1	CAWARTGEGTEAFF	TGTGCATGGGCCCGGACAGGGGAGGGAACTGAAGCTTTCTTT
TRBJ1-1	13	TRBV18	-	-	CATNIQGGTEAFF	TGTGCCACTAACATCCAGGGAGGCACTGAAGCTTTCTTT
TRBJ1-3	16	TRBV7-2	-	TRBD1	CASIASTGGAGNTIYF	TGTGCCAGCATCGCCTCCACAGGGGGCGCGGGAAACACCATATATTTT
TRBJ1-4	14	TRBV19	-	-	CASTAGEMGEKLFF	TGTGCCAGTACTGCAGGGGAGATGGGTGAAAAACTGTTTTTT
TRBJ1-5	17	TRBV6-6	-	-	CASSPLRAYYSNQPQHF	TGTGCCAGCAGTCCCCTCAGGGCATACTATAGCAATCAGCCCCAGCATTTT
TRBJ2-3	15	TRBV7-2	-	TRBD1	CASSTGTGDADTQYF	TGTGCCAGCAGCACCGGGACAGGGGACGCAGATACGCAGTATTTT
TRBJ2-3	15	TRBV9	-	-	CASSVLGRHTDTQYF	TGTGCCAGCAGCGTACTGGGGCGCCACACAGATACGCAGTATTTT
TRBJ2-3	15	TRBV19	-	TRBD2	CASSPQGPSGGTQYF	TGTGCCAGTAGCCCCCAGGGGCCCTCGGGAGGGACGCAGTATTTT
TRBJ1-4	15	TRBV6-1	once	TRBD1	CASSQATGNNEKLFF	TGTGCCAGCAGTCAAGCGACAGGGAACAATGAAAAACTGTTTTTT
TRBJ2-1	15	TRBV24-1	-	TRBD2	CATSGVAGESYEQFF	TGTGCCACCAGTGGGGTGGCGGGGGAATCTTATGAGCAGTTCTTC
TRBJ2-4	15	TRBV5-6	-	TRBD2	CASSRGLAGVNIQYF	TGTGCCAGCAGCCGGGGACTAGCGGGAGTAAACATTCAGTACTTC
TRBJ1-1	16	TRBV5-1	-	-	CASSAGSPLMNTEAFF	TGCGCCAGCAGCGCGGGGAGCCCCCTAATGAACACTGAAGCTTTCTTT
TRBJ1-6	15	TRBV19	-	TRBD1	CASSIGQGAGSPLHF	TGTGCCAGTAGTATCGGACAGGGGGCAGGGTCACCCCTCCACTTT
TRBJ2-1	13	TRBV6-5	-	-	CASSYNDVGGQFF	TGTGCCAGCAGTTACAATGATGTGGGGGGGCAGTTCTTC
TRBJ1-4	13	TRBV29-1	-	TRBD1	CSVLTGGDEKLFF	TGCAGCGTGCTGACAGGGGGAGATGAAAAACTGTTTTTT
TRBJ2-1	15	TRBV6-4	-	-	CASSDTGAPYNEQFF	TGTGCCAGCAGTGACACAGGAGCACCCTACAATGAGCAGTTCTTC
TRBJ1-1	13	TRBV18	-	-	CASSRGEGTEAFF	TGTGCCAGCTCACGGGGGGAGGGCACTGAAGCTTTCTTT
TRBJ1-1	13	TRBV28	-	-	CASSLLGAAEAFF	TGTGCCAGCAGTTTATTAGGGGCGGCAGAAGCTTTCTTT
TRBJ2-1	14	TRBV9	-	-	CASSVGGQVNEQFF	TGTGCCAGCAGCGTAGGGGGGCAGGTAAATGAGCAGTTCTTC
TRBJ2-5	15	TRBV5-6	once	-	CASSRPRRDQETQYF	TGTGCCAGCAGCCGTCCTAGGAGGGACCAAGAGACCCAGTACTTC
TRBJ1-1	19	TRBV30	-	TRBD1	CAWSVATRGRGRVRTEAFF	TGTGCCTGGAGTGTAGCGACCAGGGGGCGGGGTCGGGTGCGGACTGAAGCTTTCTTT
TRBJ2-1	12	TRBV12-3/TRBV12-4	-	-	CASSPRGYEQFF	TGTGCCAGCAGTCCCCGGGGGTATGAGCAGTTCTTC
TRBJ2-2	13	TRBV25-1	-	-	CASSDSNTGELFF	TGTGCCAGCAGTGACTCGAACACCGGGGAGCTGTTTTTT
TRBJ2-3	15	TRBV7-2	-	TRBD1	CASSFRTGYTDTQYF	TGTGCCAGCAGCTTCCGGACAGGGTATACAGATACGCAGTATTTT
TRBJ1-2	15	TRBV6-5	-	-	CASSYSNSLTYGYTF	TGTGCCAGCAGTTACTCGAACAGCCTCACTTATGGCTACACCTTC
TRBJ2-1	15	TRBV18	-	TRBD1	CASSLGQSTLNEQFF	TGTGCCAGCTCACTGGGACAGTCAACCTTAAATGAGCAGTTCTTC
TRBJ2-7	13	TRBV9	-	-	CASSGDNPYEQYF	TGTGCCAGCAGTGGGGACAATCCCTACGAGCAGTACTTC
TRBJ1-5	15	TRBV9	-	-	CASSLEDNQNQPQHF	TGTGCCAGCAGCTTAGAGGACAACCAGAATCAGCCCCAGCATTTT
TRBJ2-7	12	TRBV6-5	-	TRBD1	CASRRGPTEQYF	TGTGCCAGCCGCAGGGGGCCTACGGAGCAGTACTTC
TRBJ2-7	15	TRBV9	once	TRBD1	CASSVDPGTAYEQYF	TGTGCCAGCAGCGTAGACCCTGGGACAGCCTACGAGCAGTACTTC